This is a list of T cell receptor beta chains from one sample in a study of blood T cell repertoires in COVID-19. Some clones are missing from TCRdb's copy, which holds only in-frame ones; the method was immunoSEQ multiplex PCR. This sample has approximately 90,000 clones, with more than 70% found just once. The sample was peripheral blood. Receptor source: a human donor with acute or convalescent COVID-19. The donor label of this sample is uncertain. Both conserved end residues are part of each CDR3. Fields, in order: J gene, D gene, clone size, V gene, CDR3 DNA, CDR3 protein. D genes are given only for firm matches. Clone size, where shown, is once, few, many, or a class for clones that have expanded.

J gene: TRBJ1-5
D gene: TRBD1
clone size: .
V gene: TRBV4-3
CDR3 DNA: TGCGCCAGCAGCCAAGGGACAGGGGGGGGGCAGCCCCAGCATTTT
CDR3 protein: CASSQGTGGGQPQHF

J gene: TRBJ2-1
D gene: TRBD1
clone size: .
V gene: TRBV5-1
CDR3 DNA: TGCGCCAGCAGCCCTGGACAGGGGGTTGGGTACAATGAGCAGTTCTTC
CDR3 protein: CASSPGQGVGYNEQFF

J gene: TRBJ1-5
D gene: .
clone size: once
V gene: TRBV19
CDR3 DNA: TGTGCCAGTAGTACCCGAGCGGGGGGCCGACAGCCCCAGCATTTT
CDR3 protein: CASSTRAGGRQPQHF

J gene: TRBJ2-5
D gene: TRBD1
clone size: once
V gene: TRBV7-9
CDR3 DNA: TGTGCCAGCAGCTTCCAGGGGGCCTGGGAGACCCAGTACTTC
CDR3 protein: CASSFQGAWETQYF

J gene: TRBJ2-3
D gene: TRBD2
clone size: .
V gene: TRBV9
CDR3 DNA: TGTGCCAGCAGCGTAGGACTAGCGGGGTTAGATACGCAGTATTTT
CDR3 protein: CASSVGLAGLDTQYF

J gene: TRBJ1-1
D gene: .
clone size: few
V gene: TRBV3-1/TRBV3-2
CDR3 DNA: TGTGCCAGCAGAAGCCTGAACACTGAAGCTTTCTTT
CDR3 protein: CASRSLNTEAFF

J gene: TRBJ1-1
D gene: TRBD1
clone size: .
V gene: TRBV2
CDR3 DNA: TGTGCCAGCGCTAGACAGGGGCTCACTGAAGCTTTCTTT
CDR3 protein: CASARQGLTEAFF

J gene: TRBJ2-3
D gene: TRBD2
clone size: .
V gene: TRBV28
CDR3 DNA: TGTGCCAGCAGCCTCCCAGCGGGGGATAGCACAGATACGCAGTATTTT
CDR3 protein: CASSLPAGDSTDTQYF

J gene: TRBJ1-2
D gene: TRBD1
clone size: few
V gene: TRBV28
CDR3 DNA: TGTGCCAGCAGTTCAGGGGGCTGGATTGGCTACACCTTC
CDR3 protein: CASSSGGWIGYTF

J gene: TRBJ2-1
D gene: TRBD1
clone size: .
V gene: TRBV4-3
CDR3 DNA: TGCGCCAGCAGCCAAGCAACAGGGGAATACAATGAGCAGTTCTTC
CDR3 protein: CASSQATGEYNEQFF

J gene: TRBJ1-2
D gene: TRBD1
clone size: .
V gene: TRBV25-1
CDR3 DNA: TGTGCCAGCAGTGAGTTACAGGGGGCGTACGGCTACACCTTC
CDR3 protein: CASSELQGAYGYTF

J gene: TRBJ2-1
D gene: TRBD2
clone size: once
V gene: TRBV2
CDR3 DNA: TGTGCCAGCAGCACCTCTAGCGGGGGGGCTAATGAGCAGTTCTTC
CDR3 protein: CASSTSSGGANEQFF

J gene: TRBJ2-1
D gene: .
clone size: .
V gene: TRBV5-1
CDR3 DNA: TGCGCCAGCAGCTCCCCGGGCTCGGGGGTCGGTGATGGTGAGCAGTTCTTC
CDR3 protein: CASSSPGSGVGDGEQFF

J gene: TRBJ2-3
D gene: TRBD1
clone size: .
V gene: TRBV7-3
CDR3 DNA: TGTGCCAGCAGCTTTCATGACAGGGGAGTTAGAGATACGCAGTATTTT
CDR3 protein: CASSFHDRGVRDTQYF

J gene: TRBJ2-7
D gene: TRBD1
clone size: .
V gene: TRBV9
CDR3 DNA: TGTGCCAGCAGCTTACGACAGGGCGACGAGCAGTACTTC
CDR3 protein: CASSLRQGDEQYF

J gene: TRBJ1-4
D gene: .
clone size: .
V gene: TRBV11-2
CDR3 DNA: TGTGCCAGCAGGGCGTCGACAGGCCTAAATGAAAAACTGTTTTTT
CDR3 protein: CASRASTGLNEKLFF

J gene: TRBJ1-1
D gene: TRBD1
clone size: few
V gene: TRBV11-2
CDR3 DNA: TGTGCCAGCACCAAACCGCGCACAGGGGTCGAAGCTTTCTTT
CDR3 protein: CASTKPRTGVEAFF

J gene: TRBJ1-6
D gene: .
clone size: .
V gene: TRBV18
CDR3 DNA: TGTGCCAGCTCACCCCAAGAGGGTTCAGGCCATAATTCACCCCTCCACTTT
CDR3 protein: CASSPQEGSGHNSPLHF

J gene: TRBJ2-5
D gene: TRBD2
clone size: .
V gene: TRBV6-6
CDR3 DNA: TGTGCCAGCAGAGCGGGGAGGGTGGGCGAGACCCAGTACTTC
CDR3 protein: CASRAGRVGETQYF

J gene: TRBJ1-5
D gene: .
clone size: .
V gene: TRBV19
CDR3 DNA: TGTGCCAGTAGTATATACGGGACACACAATCAGCCCCAGCATTTT
CDR3 protein: CASSIYGTHNQPQHF

J gene: TRBJ2-4
D gene: TRBD1
clone size: .
V gene: TRBV7-2
CDR3 DNA: TGTGCCAGCAGCTTAGCCCCGGGGACAGGAAAAAACATTCAGTACTTC
CDR3 protein: CASSLAPGTGKNIQYF

J gene: TRBJ1-6
D gene: .
clone size: .
V gene: TRBV28
CDR3 DNA: TGTGCCAGCAGTTTAACGGGGGTAGGTTCACCCCTCCACTTT
CDR3 protein: CASSLTGVGSPLHF

J gene: TRBJ1-5
D gene: .
clone size: .
V gene: TRBV4-1
CDR3 DNA: TGCGCCAGCAGCCAAGATCGGTCAGGGTTGGGTCCCCAGCATTTT
CDR3 protein: CASSQDRSGLGPQHF

J gene: TRBJ1-1
D gene: .
clone size: .
V gene: TRBV5-1
CDR3 DNA: TGCGCCAGCAGCTTACCGACAAGTTCTGAAGCTTTCTTT
CDR3 protein: CASSLPTSSEAFF

J gene: TRBJ2-7
D gene: .
clone size: .
V gene: TRBV5-1
CDR3 DNA: TGCGCCAGCAGCCGGGGGACGGTGGAACCCTTCTCCTACGAGCAGTACTTC
CDR3 protein: CASSRGTVEPFSYEQYF

J gene: TRBJ1-5
D gene: .
clone size: .
V gene: TRBV5-8
CDR3 DNA: TGTGCCAGCAGCTTGGCGGGATGGGGGGTTAGCAATCAGCCCCAGCATTTT
CDR3 protein: CASSLAGWGVSNQPQHF

J gene: TRBJ2-5
D gene: .
clone size: once
V gene: TRBV5-1
CDR3 DNA: TGCGCCAGCAGCTTGAGGCCGCGAGGGTTATCGGAGACCCAGTACTTC
CDR3 protein: CASSLRPRGLSETQYF

J gene: TRBJ2-1
D gene: TRBD2
clone size: .
V gene: TRBV6-5
CDR3 DNA: TGTGCCAGCAGTTACTCTAGCGGGGGCAACAATGAGCAGTTCTTC
CDR3 protein: CASSYSSGGNNEQFF

J gene: TRBJ1-1
D gene: TRBD1
clone size: .
V gene: TRBV5-4
CDR3 DNA: TGTGCCAGCAGCACCGGACAGGCTACGACTGAAGCTTTCTTT
CDR3 protein: CASSTGQATTEAFF

J gene: TRBJ2-7
D gene: TRBD2
clone size: .
V gene: TRBV7-9
CDR3 DNA: TGTGCCAGCAGCCCGGGACTATCCTACGAGCAGTACTTC
CDR3 protein: CASSPGLSYEQYF

J gene: TRBJ2-2
D gene: .
clone size: .
V gene: TRBV6-5
CDR3 DNA: TGTGCCAGCAGTAGGCAGGAACCACTGGCCGGGGAGCTGTTTTTT
CDR3 protein: CASSRQEPLAGELFF

J gene: TRBJ2-5
D gene: TRBD1
clone size: once
V gene: TRBV25-1
CDR3 DNA: TGTGCCAGCAGTCCCGGGCCGGCGACAGGGGGGGAGACCCAGTACTTC
CDR3 protein: CASSPGPATGGETQYF

J gene: TRBJ1-5
D gene: TRBD1
clone size: .
V gene: TRBV2
CDR3 DNA: TGTGCCAGCAGTGGGCTCGACAGGGCCGCAGCACCCCAGCATTTT
CDR3 protein: CASSGLDRAAAPQHF

J gene: TRBJ2-2
D gene: .
clone size: .
V gene: TRBV18
CDR3 DNA: TGTGCCAGCTCACCAGTCGGGACTCTGAACACCGGGGAGCTGTTTTTT
CDR3 protein: CASSPVGTLNTGELFF

J gene: TRBJ1-2
D gene: TRBD1
clone size: .
V gene: TRBV30
CDR3 DNA: TGTGCCTGGAGTGTCGGGCAGGGGGCAGGCTATGGCTACACCTTC
CDR3 protein: CAWSVGQGAGYGYTF

J gene: TRBJ2-7
D gene: .
clone size: .
V gene: TRBV28
CDR3 DNA: TGTGCCAGCAGTTCCGCAGGAACCTACGAGCAGTACTTC
CDR3 protein: CASSSAGTYEQYF

J gene: TRBJ2-4
D gene: TRBD1
clone size: .
V gene: TRBV19
CDR3 DNA: TGTGCCTGCCGGGACAGCTCACTAGCCAAAAACATTCAGTACTTC
CDR3 protein: CACRDSSLAKNIQYF

J gene: TRBJ2-2
D gene: .
clone size: .
V gene: TRBV7-6
CDR3 DNA: TGTGCCAGCAGCTTAGACTCCGACAGACACACCGGGGAGCTGTTTTTT
CDR3 protein: CASSLDSDRHTGELFF

J gene: TRBJ1-3
D gene: .
clone size: few
V gene: TRBV29-1
CDR3 DNA: TGCAGCGTTGAATTTGCTACTGGAAACACCATATATTTT
CDR3 protein: CSVEFATGNTIYF

J gene: TRBJ2-7
D gene: TRBD1
clone size: .
V gene: TRBV28
CDR3 DNA: TGTGCCAGCAGTTCCGCGGACAGGATGTCCTACGAGCAGTACTTC
CDR3 protein: CASSSADRMSYEQYF

J gene: TRBJ1-2
D gene: .
clone size: .
V gene: TRBV5-1
CDR3 DNA: TGCGCCAGCAGCTTAGAAGGGGGGGCCCGGGTCTATGGCTACACCTTC
CDR3 protein: CASSLEGGARVYGYTF

J gene: TRBJ2-3
D gene: .
clone size: .
V gene: TRBV24-1
CDR3 DNA: TGTGCCACCAGTGATTATCGACTACGCGGCACAGATACGCAGTATTTT
CDR3 protein: CATSDYRLRGTDTQYF

J gene: TRBJ1-2
D gene: TRBD1
clone size: few
V gene: TRBV4-1
CDR3 DNA: TGCGCCAGCAGCCCGGGGCACAGGGGTAACCTTAACTATGGCTACACCTTC
CDR3 protein: CASSPGHRGNLNYGYTF

J gene: TRBJ1-4
D gene: .
clone size: .
V gene: TRBV18
CDR3 DNA: TGTGCCAGCTCATCTTTCCAGGGAACTAATGAAAAACTATTTTTT
CDR3 protein: CASSSFQGTNEKLFF

J gene: TRBJ2-4
D gene: TRBD2
clone size: .
V gene: TRBV5-1
CDR3 DNA: TGCGCCAGCAGCGCCCCCCTGTTCGTACTAGCGGGGGGGACCCTAGCCAAAAACATTCAGTACTTC
CDR3 protein: CASSAPLFVLAGGTLAKNIQYF

J gene: TRBJ2-7
D gene: .
clone size: .
V gene: TRBV12-3/TRBV12-4
CDR3 DNA: TGTGCCAGCAGTTTTCCCGGCTACGAGCAGTACTTC
CDR3 protein: CASSFPGYEQYF